Listed below are T cell receptor beta chains from one sample, sequenced in a study of blood T cell repertoires in COVID-19. This table comes from immunoSEQ multiplex PCR, and its TCRdb copy is limited to in-frame clones, with some not included. This sample has approximately 400,000 clones, with about four fifths found just once. The material sequenced was peripheral blood. Source of these receptors: a human donor with acute or convalescent COVID-19. The donor label of this sample is uncertain. Each CDR3 is given with its conserved first and last residue. Each record gives: clone size, D gene, J gene, V gene, CDR3 protein, CDR3 DNA. A D gene is named only where the DNA matches it firmly. Some rows mark clone size as missing; the rest say once, few, many or name a class of expanded clone.

abundance: NA; d_gene: NA; j_gene: TRBJ2-3; v_gene: TRBV6-1; CDR3aa: CASSEAPGSTDTQYF; CDR3nt: TGTGCCAGCAGTGAAGCCCCCGGTAGCACAGATACGCAGTATTTT
abundance: NA; d_gene: TRBD1; j_gene: TRBJ1-1; v_gene: TRBV4-1; CDR3aa: CASSGPDRAHEAFF; CDR3nt: TGCGCCAGCAGCGGACCGGACAGGGCACATGAAGCTTTCTTT
abundance: NA; d_gene: NA; j_gene: TRBJ2-5; v_gene: TRBV18; CDR3aa: CASSPLGNQETQYF; CDR3nt: TGTGCCAGCTCACCACTCGGTAACCAAGAGACCCAGTACTTC
abundance: NA; d_gene: TRBD1; j_gene: TRBJ1-6; v_gene: TRBV18; CDR3aa: CASSPRQGTNSPLHF; CDR3nt: TGTGCCAGCTCACCTAGACAGGGGACTAATTCACCCCTCCACTTT
abundance: few; d_gene: TRBD1; j_gene: TRBJ2-7; v_gene: TRBV9; CDR3aa: CASSVEGGPSYEQYF; CDR3nt: TGTGCCAGCAGCGTAGAAGGGGGCCCTTCCTACGAGCAGTACTTC
abundance: NA; d_gene: NA; j_gene: TRBJ2-7; v_gene: TRBV19; CDR3aa: CASSMAGSTYEQYF; CDR3nt: TGTGCCAGTAGTATGGCGGGGTCTACCTACGAGCAGTACTTC
abundance: NA; d_gene: NA; j_gene: TRBJ1-5; v_gene: TRBV28; CDR3aa: CASSLPGLPQPQHF; CDR3nt: TGTGCCAGCAGTTTACCAGGGTTACCTCAGCCCCAGCATTTT
abundance: NA; d_gene: TRBD1; j_gene: TRBJ1-1; v_gene: TRBV18; CDR3aa: CASSRTGVTEAFF; CDR3nt: TGTGCCAGCTCACGGACAGGGGTCACTGAAGCTTTCTTT
abundance: NA; d_gene: TRBD1; j_gene: TRBJ1-4; v_gene: TRBV7-6; CDR3aa: CASSLAVTGRSTTNEKLFF; CDR3nt: TGTGCCAGCAGCTTAGCCGTGACAGGGCGCTCAACAACTAATGAAAAACTGTTTTTT
abundance: NA; d_gene: NA; j_gene: TRBJ1-4; v_gene: TRBV11-3; CDR3aa: CASQLRDLKKLFF; CDR3nt: TGTGCCAGCCAATTGAGGGATCTTAAGAAACTGTTTTTT
abundance: NA; d_gene: NA; j_gene: TRBJ2-1; v_gene: TRBV19; CDR3aa: CASSIGASFSSYNEQFF; CDR3nt: TGTGCCAGTAGTATAGGGGCCAGTTTCAGCTCCTACAATGAGCAGTTCTTC
abundance: NA; d_gene: TRBD2; j_gene: TRBJ2-7; v_gene: TRBV30; CDR3aa: CAWGGTSGTSYEQYF; CDR3nt: TGTGCCTGGGGGGGGACTAGCGGTACCTCCTACGAGCAGTACTTC
abundance: once; d_gene: NA; j_gene: TRBJ1-1; v_gene: TRBV4-1; CDR3aa: CASSHFLGRQRNTEAFF; CDR3nt: TGCGCCAGCAGCCACTTCCTAGGGAGGCAAAGGAACACTGAAGCTTTCTTT
abundance: NA; d_gene: TRBD1; j_gene: TRBJ1-2; v_gene: TRBV6-5; CDR3aa: CASSPRQGNNYGYTF; CDR3nt: TGTGCCAGCAGTCCCCGACAGGGAAACAACTATGGCTACACCTTC
abundance: once; d_gene: NA; j_gene: TRBJ2-2; v_gene: TRBV14; CDR3aa: CASSQTIRGTELFF; CDR3nt: TGTGCCAGCAGCCAAACAATTAGGGGTACTGAGCTGTTTTTT
abundance: NA; d_gene: NA; j_gene: TRBJ2-3; v_gene: TRBV7-9; CDR3aa: CASSSSRARRADTQYF; CDR3nt: TGTGCCAGCAGCTCGTCTCGGGCCAGGCGGGCAGATACGCAGTATTTT
abundance: once; d_gene: NA; j_gene: TRBJ2-1; v_gene: TRBV18; CDR3aa: CASSPLEGLRNEQFF; CDR3nt: TGTGCCAGCTCACCACTGGAGGGGCTGAGGAATGAGCAGTTCTTC
abundance: NA; d_gene: TRBD1; j_gene: TRBJ1-1; v_gene: TRBV7-2; CDR3aa: CASSQRKGALTEAFF; CDR3nt: TGTGCCAGCAGCCAACGGAAGGGGGCGCTGACTGAAGCTTTCTTT
abundance: NA; d_gene: TRBD2; j_gene: TRBJ2-7; v_gene: TRBV4-1; CDR3aa: CASSQSLGGSGVWEQYF; CDR3nt: TGCGCCAGCAGCCAATCCCTCGGGGGGAGCGGGGTCTGGGAGCAGTACTTC
abundance: few; d_gene: NA; j_gene: TRBJ1-5; v_gene: TRBV6-6; CDR3aa: CASSYNEASNQPQHF; CDR3nt: TGTGCCAGCAGTTACAACGAGGCGAGCAATCAGCCCCAGCATTTT
abundance: NA; d_gene: NA; j_gene: TRBJ2-2; v_gene: TRBV28; CDR3aa: CASSLFGAQAELFF; CDR3nt: TGTGCCAGCAGTTTATTTGGTGCTCAAGCGGAGCTGTTTTTT
abundance: NA; d_gene: NA; j_gene: TRBJ1-1; v_gene: TRBV12-3/TRBV12-4; CDR3aa: CASSFQNSGAFF; CDR3nt: TGTGCCAGCAGTTTCCAAAACTCCGGGGCTTTCTTT
abundance: NA; d_gene: NA; j_gene: TRBJ1-3; v_gene: TRBV19; CDR3aa: CATDSLGSGNTIYF; CDR3nt: TGTGCCACCGACAGTTTAGGCTCTGGAAACACCATATATTTT
abundance: NA; d_gene: NA; j_gene: TRBJ1-1; v_gene: TRBV6-6; CDR3aa: CASSYGRLNTEAFF; CDR3nt: TGTGCCAGCAGTTATGGCAGATTGAACACTGAAGCTTTCTTT
abundance: NA; d_gene: TRBD2; j_gene: TRBJ2-3; v_gene: TRBV27; CDR3aa: CASSSRTSGADTQYF; CDR3nt: TGTGCCAGCAGTTCCAGGACTAGCGGCGCAGATACGCAGTATTTT
abundance: NA; d_gene: TRBD2; j_gene: TRBJ2-1; v_gene: TRBV4-1; CDR3aa: CASSLYSGGATNEQFF; CDR3nt: TGCGCCAGCAGCCTATATAGCGGGGGGGCCACGAATGAGCAGTTCTTC
abundance: NA; d_gene: NA; j_gene: TRBJ2-2; v_gene: TRBV28; CDR3aa: CASSSRSFPRELFF; CDR3nt: TGTGCCAGCAGTTCCAGGTCCTTTCCCCGGGAGCTGTTTTTT
abundance: NA; d_gene: NA; j_gene: TRBJ1-6; v_gene: TRBV2; CDR3aa: CASKGVSVAVNSPLHF; CDR3nt: TGTGCCAGCAAGGGGGTTTCGGTGGCCGTGAATTCACCCCTCCACTTT
abundance: few; d_gene: NA; j_gene: TRBJ1-1; v_gene: TRBV14; CDR3aa: CASSQVGASTVEAFF; CDR3nt: TGTGCCAGCAGCCAAGTAGGGGCGTCGACTGTGGAAGCTTTCTTT
abundance: NA; d_gene: TRBD1; j_gene: TRBJ1-1; v_gene: TRBV7-9; CDR3aa: CASSPPPNDRAEAFF; CDR3nt: TGTGCCAGCAGCCCTCCCCCCAATGACAGGGCTGAAGCTTTCTTT
abundance: once; d_gene: TRBD2; j_gene: TRBJ2-1; v_gene: TRBV15; CDR3aa: CATSTGGRPDEQFF; CDR3nt: TGTGCCACCAGCACGGGCGGGAGGCCTGATGAGCAGTTCTTC
abundance: once; d_gene: NA; j_gene: TRBJ1-1; v_gene: TRBV5-1; CDR3aa: CASSGGGNTEAFF; CDR3nt: TGCGCCAGCAGCGGGGGAGGGAACACTGAAGCTTTCTTT
abundance: NA; d_gene: NA; j_gene: TRBJ1-2; v_gene: TRBV3-1/TRBV3-2; CDR3aa: CASSQERVNYGYTF; CDR3nt: TGTGCCAGCAGCCAAGAACGGGTTAACTATGGCTACACCTTC
abundance: NA; d_gene: NA; j_gene: TRBJ1-2; v_gene: TRBV7-9; CDR3aa: CASSLDSSPFYGYTF; CDR3nt: TGTGCCAGCAGCTTAGACTCGAGCCCCTTCTATGGCTACACCTTC
abundance: NA; d_gene: TRBD2; j_gene: TRBJ2-2; v_gene: TRBV4-1; CDR3aa: CASSQGGVASTGELFF; CDR3nt: TGCGCCAGCAGCCAGGGAGGGGTAGCATCCACCGGGGAGCTGTTTTTT
abundance: NA; d_gene: NA; j_gene: TRBJ2-2; v_gene: TRBV6-2/TRBV6-3; CDR3aa: CASSTVPPGTGELFF; CDR3nt: TGTGCCAGCAGTACTGTCCCCCCGGGAACCGGGGAGCTGTTTTTT
abundance: once; d_gene: NA; j_gene: TRBJ2-5; v_gene: TRBV19; CDR3aa: CASGQRKETQYF; CDR3nt: TGTGCCAGTGGACAGAGAAAAGAGACCCAGTACTTC
abundance: NA; d_gene: NA; j_gene: TRBJ1-1; v_gene: TRBV5-1; CDR3aa: CASSSRQMNTEAFF; CDR3nt: TGCGCCAGCAGCTCCCGCCAGATGAACACTGAAGCTTTCTTT
abundance: NA; d_gene: TRBD1; j_gene: TRBJ2-1; v_gene: TRBV20-1; CDR3aa: CSASWPDRGHNEQFF; CDR3nt: TGCAGTGCTAGTTGGCCGGACAGGGGACACAATGAGCAGTTCTTC
abundance: few; d_gene: NA; j_gene: TRBJ1-5; v_gene: TRBV2; CDR3aa: CASSEALGRGGNQPQHF; CDR3nt: TGTGCCAGCAGTGAAGCGCTTGGCAGGGGAGGCAATCAGCCCCAGCATTTT
abundance: NA; d_gene: NA; j_gene: TRBJ1-2; v_gene: TRBV12-3/TRBV12-4; CDR3aa: CASSLSRVGYTF; CDR3nt: TGTGCCAGCAGTTTATCCAGGGTTGGCTACACCTTC
abundance: NA; d_gene: NA; j_gene: TRBJ1-1; v_gene: TRBV27; CDR3aa: CASSDLGGRAAFF; CDR3nt: TGTGCCAGCAGTGACCTCGGGGGGCGCGCAGCTTTCTTT
abundance: NA; d_gene: NA; j_gene: TRBJ2-3; v_gene: TRBV7-9; CDR3aa: CASSPLGLLTDTQYF; CDR3nt: TGTGCCAGCAGCCCCCTTGGACTGCTCACAGATACGCAGTATTTT
abundance: NA; d_gene: NA; j_gene: TRBJ1-6; v_gene: TRBV6-5; CDR3aa: CASNRRRGNSPLHF; CDR3nt: TGTGCCAGCAACCGCAGAAGGGGGAATTCACCCCTCCACTTT
abundance: NA; d_gene: NA; j_gene: TRBJ2-7; v_gene: TRBV12-3/TRBV12-4; CDR3aa: CASSSQGYEQYF; CDR3nt: TGTGCCAGCAGTTCACAGGGCTACGAGCAGTACTTC